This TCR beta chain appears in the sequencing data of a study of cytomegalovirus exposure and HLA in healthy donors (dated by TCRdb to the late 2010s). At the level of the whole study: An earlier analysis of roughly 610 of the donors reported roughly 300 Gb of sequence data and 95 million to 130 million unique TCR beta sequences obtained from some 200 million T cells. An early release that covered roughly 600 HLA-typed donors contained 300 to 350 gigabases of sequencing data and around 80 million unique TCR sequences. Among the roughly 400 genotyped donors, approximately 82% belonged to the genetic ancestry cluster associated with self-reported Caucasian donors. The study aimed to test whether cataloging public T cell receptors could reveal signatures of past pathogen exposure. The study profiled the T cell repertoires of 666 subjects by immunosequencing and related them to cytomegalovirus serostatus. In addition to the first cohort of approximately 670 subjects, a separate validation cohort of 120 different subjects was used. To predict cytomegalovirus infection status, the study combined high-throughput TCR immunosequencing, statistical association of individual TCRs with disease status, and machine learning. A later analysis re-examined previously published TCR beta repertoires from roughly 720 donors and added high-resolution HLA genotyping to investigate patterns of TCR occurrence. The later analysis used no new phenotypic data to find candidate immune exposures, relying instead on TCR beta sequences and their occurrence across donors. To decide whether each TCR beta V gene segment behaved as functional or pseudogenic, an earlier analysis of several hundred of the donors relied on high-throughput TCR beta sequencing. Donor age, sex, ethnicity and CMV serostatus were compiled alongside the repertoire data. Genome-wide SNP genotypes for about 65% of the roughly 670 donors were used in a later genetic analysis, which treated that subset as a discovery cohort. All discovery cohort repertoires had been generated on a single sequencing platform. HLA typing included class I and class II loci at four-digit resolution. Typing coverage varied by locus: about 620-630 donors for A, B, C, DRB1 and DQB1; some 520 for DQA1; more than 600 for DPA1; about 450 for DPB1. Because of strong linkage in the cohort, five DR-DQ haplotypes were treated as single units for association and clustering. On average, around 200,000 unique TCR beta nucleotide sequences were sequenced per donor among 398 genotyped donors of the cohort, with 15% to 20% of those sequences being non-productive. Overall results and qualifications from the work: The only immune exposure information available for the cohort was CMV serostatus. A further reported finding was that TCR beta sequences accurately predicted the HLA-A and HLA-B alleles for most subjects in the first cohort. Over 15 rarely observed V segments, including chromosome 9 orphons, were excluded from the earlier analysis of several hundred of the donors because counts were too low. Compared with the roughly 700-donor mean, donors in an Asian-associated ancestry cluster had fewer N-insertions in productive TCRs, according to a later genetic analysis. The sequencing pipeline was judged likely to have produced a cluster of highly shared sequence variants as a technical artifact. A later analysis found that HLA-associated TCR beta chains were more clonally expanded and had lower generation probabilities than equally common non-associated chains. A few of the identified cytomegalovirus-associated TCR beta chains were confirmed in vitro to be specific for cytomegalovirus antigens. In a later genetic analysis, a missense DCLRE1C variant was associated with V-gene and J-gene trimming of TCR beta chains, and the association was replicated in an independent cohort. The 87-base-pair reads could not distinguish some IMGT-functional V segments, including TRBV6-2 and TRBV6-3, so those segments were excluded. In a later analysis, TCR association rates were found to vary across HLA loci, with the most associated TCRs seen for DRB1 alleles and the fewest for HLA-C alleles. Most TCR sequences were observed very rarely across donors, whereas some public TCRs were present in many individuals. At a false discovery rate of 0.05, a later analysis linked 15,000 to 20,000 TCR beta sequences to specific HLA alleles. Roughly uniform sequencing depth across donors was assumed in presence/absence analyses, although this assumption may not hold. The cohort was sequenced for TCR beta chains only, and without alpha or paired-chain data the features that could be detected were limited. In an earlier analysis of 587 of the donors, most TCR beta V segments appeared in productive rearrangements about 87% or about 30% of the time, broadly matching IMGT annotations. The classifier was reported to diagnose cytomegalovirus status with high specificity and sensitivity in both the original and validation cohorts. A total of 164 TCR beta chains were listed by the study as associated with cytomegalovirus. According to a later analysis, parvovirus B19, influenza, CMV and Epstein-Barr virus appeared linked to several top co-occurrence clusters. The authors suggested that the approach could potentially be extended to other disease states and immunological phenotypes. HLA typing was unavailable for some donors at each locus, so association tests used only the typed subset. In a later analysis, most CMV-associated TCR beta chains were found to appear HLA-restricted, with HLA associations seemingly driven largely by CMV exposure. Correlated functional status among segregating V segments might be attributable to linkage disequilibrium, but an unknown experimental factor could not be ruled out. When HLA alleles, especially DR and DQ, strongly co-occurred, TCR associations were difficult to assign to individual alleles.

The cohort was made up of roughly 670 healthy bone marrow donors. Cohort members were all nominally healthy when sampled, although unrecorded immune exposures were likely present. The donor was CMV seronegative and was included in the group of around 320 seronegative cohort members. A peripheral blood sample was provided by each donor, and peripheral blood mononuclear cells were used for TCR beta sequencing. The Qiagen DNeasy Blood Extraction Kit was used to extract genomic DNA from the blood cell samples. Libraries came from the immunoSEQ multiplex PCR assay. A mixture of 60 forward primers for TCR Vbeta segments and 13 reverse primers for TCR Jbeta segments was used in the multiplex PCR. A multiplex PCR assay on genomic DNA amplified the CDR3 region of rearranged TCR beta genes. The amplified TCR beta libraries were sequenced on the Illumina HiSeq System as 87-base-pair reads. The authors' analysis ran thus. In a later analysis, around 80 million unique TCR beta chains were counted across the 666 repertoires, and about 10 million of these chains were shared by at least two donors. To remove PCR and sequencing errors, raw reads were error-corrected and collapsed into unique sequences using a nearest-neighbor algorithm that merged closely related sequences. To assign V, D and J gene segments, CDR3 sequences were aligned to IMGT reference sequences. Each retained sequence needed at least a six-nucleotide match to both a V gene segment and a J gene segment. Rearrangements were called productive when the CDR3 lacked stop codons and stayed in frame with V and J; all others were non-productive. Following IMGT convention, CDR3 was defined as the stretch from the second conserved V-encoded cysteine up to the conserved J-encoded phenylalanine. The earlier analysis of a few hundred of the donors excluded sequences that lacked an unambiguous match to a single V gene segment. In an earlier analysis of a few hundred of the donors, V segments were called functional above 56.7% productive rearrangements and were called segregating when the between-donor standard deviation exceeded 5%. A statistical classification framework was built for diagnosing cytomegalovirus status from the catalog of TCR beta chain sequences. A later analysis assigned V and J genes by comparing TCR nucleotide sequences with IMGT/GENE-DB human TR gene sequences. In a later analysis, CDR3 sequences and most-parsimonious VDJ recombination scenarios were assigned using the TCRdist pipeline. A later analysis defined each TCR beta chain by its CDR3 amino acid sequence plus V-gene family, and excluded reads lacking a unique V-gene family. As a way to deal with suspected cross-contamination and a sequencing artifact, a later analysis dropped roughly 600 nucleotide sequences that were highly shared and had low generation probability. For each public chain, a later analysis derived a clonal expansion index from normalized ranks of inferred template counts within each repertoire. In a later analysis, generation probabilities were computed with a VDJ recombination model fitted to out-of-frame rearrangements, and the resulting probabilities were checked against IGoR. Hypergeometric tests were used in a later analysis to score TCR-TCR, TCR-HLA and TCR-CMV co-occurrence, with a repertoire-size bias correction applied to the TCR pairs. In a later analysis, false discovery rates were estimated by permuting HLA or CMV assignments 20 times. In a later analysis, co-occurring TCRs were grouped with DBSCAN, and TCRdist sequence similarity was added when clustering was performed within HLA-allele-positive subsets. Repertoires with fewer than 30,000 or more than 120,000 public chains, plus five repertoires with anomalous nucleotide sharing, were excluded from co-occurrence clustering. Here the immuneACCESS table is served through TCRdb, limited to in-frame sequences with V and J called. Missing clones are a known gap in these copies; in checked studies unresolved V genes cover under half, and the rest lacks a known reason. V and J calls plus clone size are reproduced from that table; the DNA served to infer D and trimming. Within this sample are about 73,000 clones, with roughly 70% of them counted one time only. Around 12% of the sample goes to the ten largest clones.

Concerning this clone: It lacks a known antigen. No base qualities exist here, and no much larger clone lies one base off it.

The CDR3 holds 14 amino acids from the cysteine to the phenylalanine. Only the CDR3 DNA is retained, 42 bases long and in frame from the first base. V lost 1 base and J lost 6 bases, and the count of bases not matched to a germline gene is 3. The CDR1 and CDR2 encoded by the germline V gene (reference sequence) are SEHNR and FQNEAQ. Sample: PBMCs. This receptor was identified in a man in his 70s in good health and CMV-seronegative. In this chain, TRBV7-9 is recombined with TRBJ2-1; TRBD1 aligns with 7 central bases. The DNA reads TGTGCCAGCAGCTTAGAAGCAGGGGGCAATGAGCAGTTCTTC. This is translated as CASSLEAGGNEQFF. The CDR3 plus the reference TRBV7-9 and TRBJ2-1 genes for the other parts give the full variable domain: DTGVSQNPRHKITKRGQNVTFRCDPISEHNRLYWYRQTLGQGPEFLTYFQNEAQLEKSRLLSDRFSAERPKGSFSTLEIQRTEQGDSAMYLCASSLEAGGNEQFFGPGTRLTVL.